This is a list of T cell receptor beta chains from one sample in a study of blood T cell repertoires in COVID-19. The table came from immunoSEQ multiplex PCR; TCRdb's copy has only in-frame clones and leaves some out. Of roughly 500,000 clones listed, about 91% were seen once; the top ten hold about 1%. Sequenced sample: peripheral blood. Receptor source: a man between 18 and 29 years old with COVID-19, enrolled during active disease. Both conserved end residues are part of each CDR3. Fields, in order: J gene, D gene, V gene, CDR3 protein, CDR3 DNA. D genes are given only for firm matches.

j_call: TRBJ2-1; d_call: TRBD2; v_call: TRBV5-1; cdr3_aa: CASSLGLAGDEQFF; cdr3_nt: TGCGCCAGCAGCTTGGGACTAGCGGGAGACGAGCAGTTCTTC
j_call: TRBJ2-1; d_call: .; v_call: TRBV6-8; cdr3_aa: CASSYPGLAREQFF; cdr3_nt: TGTGCCAGCAGTTACCCGGGACTCGCAAGGGAGCAGTTCTTC
j_call: TRBJ2-1; d_call: .; v_call: TRBV7-2; cdr3_aa: CASSLYRVGRIGEQFF; cdr3_nt: TGTGCCAGCAGCTTATACCGGGTGGGGCGGATAGGCGAGCAGTTCTTC
j_call: TRBJ2-7; d_call: TRBD1; v_call: TRBV18; cdr3_aa: CASSPTGDPYEQYF; cdr3_nt: TGTGCCAGCTCACCGACAGGGGACCCCTACGAGCAGTACTTC
j_call: TRBJ2-1; d_call: TRBD2; v_call: TRBV7-9; cdr3_aa: CASSTGLAGDNEQFF; cdr3_nt: TGTGCCAGCAGCACAGGACTAGCGGGAGACAATGAGCAGTTCTTC
j_call: TRBJ1-1; d_call: TRBD1; v_call: TRBV27; cdr3_aa: CASSFQGGGEAFF; cdr3_nt: TGTGCCAGCAGTTTCCAAGGGGGCGGGGAAGCTTTCTTT
j_call: TRBJ1-4; d_call: TRBD1; v_call: TRBV29-1; cdr3_aa: CSVHTGTANEKLFF; cdr3_nt: TGCAGCGTTCATACCGGGACAGCGAATGAAAAACTGTTTTTT
j_call: TRBJ2-3; d_call: TRBD2; v_call: TRBV29-1; cdr3_aa: CSVGGRSTDTQYF; cdr3_nt: TGCAGCGTCGGGGGGAGGTCCACAGATACGCAGTATTTT
j_call: TRBJ2-7; d_call: TRBD1; v_call: TRBV18; cdr3_aa: CASSKSSQGAREQYF; cdr3_nt: TGTGCCAGCTCTAAATCTAGTCAGGGGGCTCGGGAGCAGTACTTC
j_call: TRBJ2-1; d_call: .; v_call: TRBV18; cdr3_aa: CASSPRQGPYNEQFF; cdr3_nt: TGTGCCAGCTCACCACGTCAGGGGCCCTACAATGAGCAGTTCTTC
j_call: TRBJ2-6; d_call: .; v_call: TRBV7-7; cdr3_aa: CASSPNSGSGANVLTF; cdr3_nt: TGTGCCAGCAGCCCGAACAGCGGGTCTGGGGCCAACGTCCTGACTTTC